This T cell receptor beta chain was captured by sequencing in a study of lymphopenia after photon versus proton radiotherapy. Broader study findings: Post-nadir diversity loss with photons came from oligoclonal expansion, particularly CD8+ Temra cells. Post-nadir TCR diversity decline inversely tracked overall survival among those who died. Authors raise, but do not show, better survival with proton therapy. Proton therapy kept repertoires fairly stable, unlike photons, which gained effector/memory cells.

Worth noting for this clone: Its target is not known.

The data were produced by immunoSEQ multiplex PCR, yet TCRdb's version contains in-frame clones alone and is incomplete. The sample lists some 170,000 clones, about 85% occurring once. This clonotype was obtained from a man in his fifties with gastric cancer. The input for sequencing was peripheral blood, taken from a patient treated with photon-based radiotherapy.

This CDR3 reads CASSAGTGTYEQYF. The CDR3 region has the DNA TGTGCCAGTAGCGCCGGGACAGGGACCTACGAGCAGTACTTC. This chain connects TRBV19 to TRBJ2-7; 9 bases are a match to TRBD1. V shed 6 bases and J 2 bases; nucleotides not matched to a gene: 5. CDR3 length: 14 residues. The germline CDR1 and CDR2 sequences are LNHDA and SQIVND (reference sequence).